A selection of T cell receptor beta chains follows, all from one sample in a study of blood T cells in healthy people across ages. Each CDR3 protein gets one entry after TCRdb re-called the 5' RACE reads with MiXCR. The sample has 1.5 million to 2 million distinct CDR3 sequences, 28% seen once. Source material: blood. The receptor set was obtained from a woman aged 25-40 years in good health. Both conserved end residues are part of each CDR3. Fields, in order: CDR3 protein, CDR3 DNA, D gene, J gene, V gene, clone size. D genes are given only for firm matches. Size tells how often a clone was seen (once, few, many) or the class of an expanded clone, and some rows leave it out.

CDR3aa: CSAPFRYGYTF
CDR3nt: TGCAGTGCCCCCTTCCGCTATGGCTACACCTTC
d_gene: .
j_gene: TRBJ1-2
v_gene: TRBV20-1
abundance: many

CDR3aa: CASPPAGRETQYF
CDR3nt: TGTGCCAGCCCACCGGCGGGGAGAGAGACCCAGTACTTC
d_gene: .
j_gene: TRBJ2-5
v_gene: TRBV18
abundance: .

CDR3aa: CASKSVLAGGTDTQYF
CDR3nt: TGTGCCAGCAAATCTGTTCTAGCGGGAGGTACAGATACGCAGTATTTT
d_gene: TRBD2
j_gene: TRBJ2-3
v_gene: TRBV28
abundance: many

CDR3aa: CSARDLGGHPYEQYF
CDR3nt: TGCAGTGCTAGAGATCTGGGGGGTCATCCCTACGAGCAGTACTTC
d_gene: .
j_gene: TRBJ2-7
v_gene: TRBV20-1
abundance: many

CDR3aa: CASSQLSGDYNEQFF
CDR3nt: TGTGCCAGCAGCCAACTTAGCGGGGACTACAATGAGCAGTTCTTC
d_gene: TRBD2
j_gene: TRBJ2-1
v_gene: TRBV4-2
abundance: many

CDR3aa: CACNPQGSTYEQYF
CDR3nt: TGTGCCTGCAACCCACAGGGATCGACCTACGAGCAGTACTTC
d_gene: .
j_gene: TRBJ2-7
v_gene: TRBV9
abundance: few

CDR3aa: CASSHYHSQGYEQYF
CDR3nt: TGCGCCAGCAGCCATTACCATTCTCAGGGCTACGAGCAGTACTTC
d_gene: .
j_gene: TRBJ2-7
v_gene: TRBV4-3
abundance: few

CDR3aa: CASSYRQNYSNQPQHF
CDR3nt: TGTGCCAGCAGCTACCGACAGAATTATAGCAATCAGCCCCAGCATTTT
d_gene: .
j_gene: TRBJ1-5
v_gene: TRBV11-2
abundance: few

CDR3aa: CSASIILAGGAYNEQFF
CDR3nt: TGCAGTGCTAGCATAATACTCGCGGGGGGGGCCTACAATGAGCAGTTCTTC
d_gene: TRBD2
j_gene: TRBJ2-1
v_gene: TRBV20-1
abundance: .

CDR3aa: CASSRTGADQPQHF
CDR3nt: TGCGCCAGCAGCAGGACAGGGGCGGATCAGCCCCAGCATTTT
d_gene: TRBD1
j_gene: TRBJ1-5
v_gene: TRBV10-2
abundance: many

CDR3aa: CASSALLAWSGNEQFF
CDR3nt: TGTGCCAGCAGCGCGCTTCTAGCGTGGAGTGGTAATGAGCAGTTCTTC
d_gene: .
j_gene: TRBJ2-1
v_gene: TRBV9
abundance: few

CDR3aa: CASSSGGHLGAFF
CDR3nt: TGTGCCAGCAGCAGTGGGGGGCATTTAGGAGCTTTCTTT
d_gene: .
j_gene: TRBJ1-1
v_gene: TRBV7-2
abundance: .

CDR3aa: CASRASGSFYEQYF
CDR3nt: TGTGCCAGCCGTGCTAGCGGGAGTTTTTACGAGCAGTACTTC
d_gene: TRBD2
j_gene: TRBJ2-7
v_gene: TRBV6-6
abundance: .

CDR3aa: CSATSGGNTEAFF
CDR3nt: TGCAGCGCCACCAGCGGGGGGAACACTGAAGCTTTCTTT
d_gene: .
j_gene: TRBJ1-1
v_gene: TRBV29-1
abundance: .

CDR3aa: CASSPGIGVREQFF
CDR3nt: TGTGCCAGCAGCCCAGGGATAGGGGTCCGGGAGCAGTTCTTC
d_gene: .
j_gene: TRBJ2-1
v_gene: TRBV7-2
abundance: .

CDR3aa: CASSLVGTATYEQYF
CDR3nt: TGTGCCAGCAGTTTGGTTGGGACTGCGACCTACGAGCAGTACTTC
d_gene: .
j_gene: TRBJ2-7
v_gene: TRBV27
abundance: once

CDR3aa: CASSLHRGRRLAEKSTDTQYF
CDR3nt: TGTGCCAGCAGTTTGCACAGGGGGCGAAGGCTAGCGGAGAAGAGCACAGATACGCAGTATTTT
d_gene: TRBD1
j_gene: TRBJ2-3
v_gene: TRBV12-3/TRBV12-4
abundance: .

CDR3aa: CASSANSGVSGYTF
CDR3nt: TGCGCCAGCAGCGCGAACTCAGGGGTCTCTGGCTACACCTTC
d_gene: .
j_gene: TRBJ1-2
v_gene: TRBV5-1
abundance: .

CDR3aa: CASSAWERELGDEQFF
CDR3nt: TGTGCCAGCAGTGCATGGGAGCGGGAGCTCGGTGATGAGCAGTTCTTC
d_gene: TRBD2
j_gene: TRBJ2-1
v_gene: TRBV6-2/TRBV6-3
abundance: .

CDR3aa: CSARDPLGARGTGTLYNEQYF
CDR3nt: TGCAGTGCTAGAGATCCACTAGGGGCCCGGGGAACCGGGACACTATACAATGAGCAGTACTTC
d_gene: .
j_gene: TRBJ2-4
v_gene: TRBV20-1
abundance: .

CDR3aa: CASSPGQGVYNSPLHF
CDR3nt: TGCGCCAGCAGCCCGGGACAGGGGGTCTATAATTCACCCCTCCACTTT
d_gene: TRBD1
j_gene: TRBJ1-6
v_gene: TRBV5-1
abundance: once

CDR3aa: CASSGPFKLSSYEQFF
CDR3nt: TGTGCCAGCAGTGGCCCCTTCAAATTATCGTCGTACGAGCAGTTCTTC
d_gene: .
j_gene: TRBJ2-1
v_gene: TRBV6-1
abundance: .

CDR3aa: CASSESGISGDYEQYF
CDR3nt: TGCGCCAGCAGTGAGTCTGGCATTAGCGGGGACTACGAGCAGTACTTC
d_gene: TRBD2
j_gene: TRBJ2-7
v_gene: TRBV10-2
abundance: .

CDR3aa: CSASGSGSLLDTQYF
CDR3nt: TGCAGTGCATCCGGTAGCGGGAGCCTATTAGATACGCAGTATTTT
d_gene: TRBD2
j_gene: TRBJ2-3
v_gene: TRBV20-1
abundance: few

CDR3aa: CSARASLGAIATETQYF
CDR3nt: TGCAGTGCTAGAGCTTCACTGGGGGCTATCGCGACGGAGACCCAGTACTTC
d_gene: .
j_gene: TRBJ2-5
v_gene: TRBV20-1
abundance: .

CDR3aa: CASSDQRGNEKLFF
CDR3nt: TGTGCCAGCAGTGACCAGAGAGGGAATGAAAAACTGTTTTTT
d_gene: .
j_gene: TRBJ1-4
v_gene: TRBV2
abundance: many

CDR3aa: CASSPWDRVSEQYF
CDR3nt: TGTGCCAGCTCACCCTGGGACAGGGTAAGCGAGCAGTACTTC
d_gene: TRBD1
j_gene: TRBJ2-7
v_gene: TRBV18
abundance: few

CDR3aa: CASSLRGTGGLETQYF
CDR3nt: TGTGCCAGCAGTTTAAGGGGGACAGGGGGCCTGGAGACCCAGTACTTC
d_gene: TRBD1
j_gene: TRBJ2-5
v_gene: TRBV12-3/TRBV12-4
abundance: .

CDR3aa: CASTGLAGVGANVPTF
CDR3nt: TGTGCCAGCACGGGACTAGCGGGAGTTGGGGCCAACGTCCCGACTTTC
d_gene: TRBD2
j_gene: TRBJ2-6
v_gene: TRBV7-9
abundance: .

CDR3aa: CASSSQRIDGELFF
CDR3nt: TGCGCCAGCAGCTCACAGCGGATTGACGGGGAGCTGTTTTTT
d_gene: .
j_gene: TRBJ2-2
v_gene: TRBV5-1
abundance: .

CDR3aa: CTSSPGPQTGDPYGYTF
CDR3nt: TGTACCAGCAGCCCGGGCCCTCAGACAGGGGACCCTTATGGCTACACCTTC
d_gene: TRBD1
j_gene: TRBJ1-2
v_gene: TRBV5-6
abundance: .

CDR3aa: CASSGNLMQYF
CDR3nt: TGTGCCAGCAGTGGGAATTTGATGCAGTACTTC
d_gene: .
j_gene: TRBJ2-7
v_gene: TRBV28
abundance: .

CDR3aa: CASSVFPTRETQYF
CDR3nt: TGTGCCAGCAGCGTATTTCCGACCCGCGAGACCCAGTACTTC
d_gene: .
j_gene: TRBJ2-5
v_gene: TRBV9
abundance: .

CDR3aa: CASSSDLGGSVYEQYF
CDR3nt: TGTGCCAGCAGCTCGGACCTAGGAGGGTCGGTCTACGAGCAGTACTTC
d_gene: .
j_gene: TRBJ2-7
v_gene: TRBV7-9
abundance: once

CDR3aa: CASSLEALGNSPLHF
CDR3nt: TGCGCCAGCAGCTTGGAAGCCCTTGGGAATTCACCCCTCCACTTT
d_gene: .
j_gene: TRBJ1-6
v_gene: TRBV5-1
abundance: few

CDR3aa: CASSPPAGHKETQYF
CDR3nt: TGTGCCAGCTCACCACCGGCGGGACATAAAGAGACCCAGTACTTC
d_gene: .
j_gene: TRBJ2-5
v_gene: TRBV18
abundance: .

CDR3aa: CASSQDSVNSYNEQFF
CDR3nt: TGCGCCAGCAGCCAAGATTCTGTGAACTCCTACAATGAGCAGTTCTTC
d_gene: .
j_gene: TRBJ2-1
v_gene: TRBV4-1
abundance: few